Each of the 13 T cell receptor beta chains below was sequenced from the same sample in a study of tumor-infiltrating lymphocytes in oesophageal squamous cell carcinoma (dated by TCRdb to 2016 to 2017). The protocol used for the library was PCR. The run used an Illumina HiSeq 2000. The public reads were reprocessed in TCRdb via fastp at Q25 and MiXCR, keeping in-frame beta chains. Here each entry gathers all rows of one CDR3 protein and keeps the most common genes and DNA. In this sample the table shows around 20,000 distinct CDR3 sequences, 35% to 45% of which occur a single time. Together, the top ten hold around 19% of the sample. The sample taken for sequencing was esophageal tumor tissue. The receptors derive from a male donor with esophageal squamous cell carcinoma.

Only a few counts were recorded for this clonotype. The chain carries TRBV6-1 and TRBJ2-1, with D hard to call. From germline, CDR1 is MNHNS and CDR2 SASEGT. The CDR3 runs 12 residues. The CDR3 coding sequence is TGTGCGGTCGGGCCCCACGTTAATGAGCAGTTCTTC. It is translated as CAVGPHVNEQFF.

At least ten counts were recorded for this clonotype. The V call is TRBV11-2, the J call TRBJ2-5, with 10 positions matching TRBD1. This CDR3 is built from 14 residues. Per the germline V gene, CDR1 is SGHAT and CDR2 is FQNNGV. J lost 2 bases, V lost 6 bases, and 3 bases had no gene match. This CDR3 reads CASSRQGAQETQYF. CDR3 bases: TGTGCCAGCAGTCGACAGGGGGCTCAAGAGACCCAGTACTTC.

The CDR3 loop reads CASSREEETQYF. For the CDR3, the DNA is TGTGCCAGCAGTCGCGAGGAAGAGACCCAGTACTTC. The V gene is TRBV11-3, the J gene TRBJ2-5; unclear D gene. Between the trimmed V and J ends, which lost 6 bases and 3 bases, there was a span of 8 bases. This CDR3 region has 12 residues. The germline V gene encodes CDR1 SGHNT and CDR2 YENEEA.

Remarks on this clonotype: The CDR3 does not close with the conserved phenylalanine or tryptophan, likely indicating a read error. The DNA is omitted, as the CDR3 cannot be located on it reliably, and the CDR3 follows TCRdb's listing. The rearrangement links TRBV7-3 to TRBJ2-5. The germline V gene has CDR1 SGHTA and CDR2 FQGTGA. The CDR3 comprises 14 residues, both ends counted. CDR3 region: CASSFKAYEQYFGN.

There are many counts of this clonotype. The chain uses TRBV7-9 and TRBJ2-3; TRBD1 might be the D (6 bases). The germline CDR1 and CDR2 sequences are SEHNR and FQNEAQ (reference sequence). V shed 5 bases and J shed 6 bases, with 21 bases lying between them. CDR3 length: 16 amino acids. The CDR3 region is CASSPWGQGMSDTQYF. CDR3 DNA sequence: TGTGCCAGCAGCCCTTGGGGACAAGGGATGTCGGATACGCAGTATTTT.

This clonotype was recorded many times. The chain uses TRBV5-4 and TRBJ2-3; TRBD1 aligns across 10 bases. The CDR3 contains 15 residues. Germline loops: CDR1 SGHNT, CDR2 YYREEE (reference sequence). Trimming removed 4 bases from V and 5 bases from J; junction bases left unmatched: 7. Here the CDR3 reads CASSDDRGRIDTQYF. CDR3 DNA sequence: TGTGCCAGCAGCGACGACAGGGGGCGCATAGATACGCAGTATTTT.

This clonotype was detected many times. The rearrangement links TRBV19 to TRBJ1-2; D is unclear. The V end was cut by 6 bases, the J end by 0 bases, with 11 bases between. This CDR3 spans 14 amino acids. CDR1 is LNHDA and CDR2 is SQIVND in the germline V gene (reference sequence). This chain's CDR3 is CASSRGITNYGYTF. CDR3 sequence (DNA): TGTGCCAGTAGCCGGGGAATCACTAACTATGGCTACACCTTC. Complete variable domain (other parts from reference TRBV19 and TRBJ1-2): DGGITQSPKYLFRKEGQNVTLSCEQNLNHDAMYWYRQDPGQGLRLIYYSQIVNDFQKGDIAEGYSVSREKKESFPLTVTSAQKNPTAFYLCASSRGITNYGYTFGSGTRLTVV.

In this sample, this clonotype turned up a few times. The V and J genes are TRBV11-3 and TRBJ2-3; D call uncertain. This CDR3 contains 13 residues. Between the trimmed V and J ends, which lost 1 base and 14 bases, there was a span of 16 bases. In germline, CDR1 is SGHNT, CDR2 YENEEA. CDR3 bases: TGTGCCAGCAGCTTAGCTTGGGATTGGCCGCCGTATTTT. It encodes CASSLAWDWPPYF. The whole variable domain, remainder taken from reference TRBV11-3 and TRBJ2-3, is EAGVVQSPRYKIIEKKQPVAFWCNPISGHNTLYWYLQNLGQGPELLIRYENEEAVDDSQLPKDRFSAERLKGVDSTLKIQPAELGDSAVYLCASSLAWDWPPYFGPGTRLTVL.

The chain is built from TRBV7-1 and TRBJ2-1; no definite D call. TRBV7-1 is placed among ORFs of uncertain function. There are 13 residues in the CDR3. Trimming removed 5 bases at V and 10 bases at J, with 15 bases between. In DNA form, the CDR3 reads TGTGCCAGCAGCACTGACAATCTTTACGAGCAGTTCTTC. Residues: CASSTDNLYEQFF.

This clonotype came up a few times. V is TRBV4-1 and J is TRBJ2-2; TRBD2 matches at 10 bases. With V trimmed by 1 base and J by 4 bases, 12 bases remained unmatched. Germline CDR1 reads MGHRA; CDR2 reads YSYEKL. This CDR3 spans 19 amino acids. The CDR3 sequence: CASSQVRGLAGAGTGELFF. In nucleotides, the CDR3 is TGCGCCAGCAGCCAAGTGCGAGGCCTAGCGGGAGCGGGCACCGGGGAGCTGTTTTTT.

This clonotype has ten or more counts. The chain combines TRBV6-1 with TRBJ1-1; D not certain. Deletions cut 4 bases from V and 1 base from J, with 7 bases between. This CDR3 contains 13 residues. Germline V gene sequence: CDR1 MNHNS, CDR2 SASEGT. As DNA, the CDR3 is TGTGCCAGCAGTGTCTACAGGAACACTGAAGCTTTCTTT. Its translation: CASSVYRNTEAFF.

V gene TRBV4-1 combines with J gene TRBJ2-1; D unresolved. CDR1 MGHRA and CDR2 YSYEKL come from the germline V gene. This CDR3 spans 15 amino acids. V was pared by 0 bases and J by 9 bases, with 15 bases between. The chain's CDR3 is CASSQEVVGLGEQFF. In DNA form, the CDR3 reads TGCGCCAGCAGCCAAGAGGTTGTAGGCCTGGGTGAGCAGTTCTTC.

Comments on this clonotype: The conserved phenylalanine or tryptophan is not found at the CDR3 terminus, so this likely reflects a read error. It is unclear where the CDR3 begins or ends on the DNA, so no DNA is shown, and the CDR3 is as TCRdb lists it. The chain couples TRBV7-3 to TRBJ2-6; TRBD2 reflects the table's D call only, with no check against the DNA. The germline gives CDR1 SGHTA, CDR2 FQGTGA. The CDR3 is 9 amino acids long, termini counted. CDR3 protein: CASSSPRLA.